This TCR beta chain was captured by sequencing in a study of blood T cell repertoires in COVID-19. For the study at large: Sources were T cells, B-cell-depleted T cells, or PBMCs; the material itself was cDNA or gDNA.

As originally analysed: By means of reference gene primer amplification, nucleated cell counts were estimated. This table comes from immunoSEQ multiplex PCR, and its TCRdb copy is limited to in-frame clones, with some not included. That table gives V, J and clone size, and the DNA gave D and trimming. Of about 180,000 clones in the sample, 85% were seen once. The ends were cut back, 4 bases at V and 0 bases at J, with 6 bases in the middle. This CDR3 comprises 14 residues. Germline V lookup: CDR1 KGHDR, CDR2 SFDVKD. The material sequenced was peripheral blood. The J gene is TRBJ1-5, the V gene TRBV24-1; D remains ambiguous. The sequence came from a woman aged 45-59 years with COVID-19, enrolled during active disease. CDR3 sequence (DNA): TGTGCCACCAGTGAAACCTATAGCAATCAGCCCCAGCATTTT. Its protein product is CATSETYSNQPQHF.